This T cell receptor beta chain was identified in a study of blood T cell repertoires in COVID-19. Background on the study: Sources were T cells, B-cell-depleted T cells, or PBMCs; the material itself was cDNA or gDNA.

V was cut by 9 bases and J by 4 bases, with 10 bases left in between. Germline V gene lookup returns CDR1 MDHEN and CDR2 SYDVKM. The CDR3 spans 11 residues. Data came from immunoSEQ multiplex PCR; TCRdb stores just in-frame clones and leaves some out. The sample includes about 16,000 clones, 82% of them seen just once. This clone was seen only a few times. V and J are TRBV28 and TRBJ2-7; TRBD1 is a possible D gene (5 bases). Sequencing was performed on peripheral blood. The receptor comes from an elderly man with active COVID-19. CDR3: CASRGLYEQYF. CDR3 DNA sequence: TGTGCCAGTAGGGGTTTGTACGAGCAGTACTTC.